Described below is a single TCR beta chain sequence and its context. These data are taken from a study of blood T cell repertoires in COVID-19. Study-wide background: Material from acute and convalescent COVID-19 was sourced from the United States, Italy and Spain. The analysed material was cDNA or gDNA that came from T cells, B-cell-depleted T cells, or PBMCs.

CDR3 length: 17 amino acids. Between the trimmed V and J ends, which lost 5 bases and 5 bases, there was a span of 24 bases. CDR1 and CDR2 (germline): SGHTA, FQGNSA. Authors' processing steps: Estimation of nucleated cell counts relied on the amplification of reference gene primers. TCRdb's table, derived via immunoSEQ multiplex PCR, lists solely in-frame clones and lacks some. V, J and clone size derive from that table, while D and trimming were established from the DNA sequence. The sample shows roughly 140,000 clones, 80% to 90% of them seen only once. The TCR sequence derives from an older woman with COVID-19, enrolled during active disease. Sequenced sample: peripheral blood. The rearrangement uses TRBV7-2 and TRBJ1-1; possible D gene TRBD1, 6 bases. DNA for the CDR3: TGTGCCAGCAGCCCCCGGGGGGCCTCGGTGGGATGGACTGAAGCTTTCTTT. Its protein is CASSPRGASVGWTEAFF.